Shown below are 18 T cell receptor beta chains from a single sample sequenced in a study of blood T cells in healthy people across ages (dated by TCRdb to 2015 to 2017). Libraries were constructed by 5' RACE. Sequencing instrument: Illumina HiSeq 2500. A second PCR of 7 to 11 cycles was run with a J-beta primer mix and a sample-barcoded 5' primer. TCRdb trimmed public reads at Q25 via fastp, called clones via MiXCR and kept in-frame beta chains. Rows are unified per CDR3 protein, each entry keeping the most common DNA and genes. In this sample the table shows more than 650,000 distinct CDR3 sequences, 53% of which occur a single time. The top ten clones comprise approximately 41% of the sample. Sequenced material: blood. The source of these receptors is a man of 80 years or more in good health.

This clonotype appeared a few times. V is TRBV6-1 and J is TRBJ2-1; TRBD2 aligns across 9 bases. The germline V gene has CDR1 MNHNS and CDR2 SASEGT. CDR3 length: 15 amino acids. Unmatched junction bases numbered 10, after V lost 4 bases and J lost 9 bases. The DNA of the CDR3 is TGTGCCAGCAGTGCGGGTCTAGCGGGATCCCGTGAGCAGTTCTTC. Residues: CASSAGLAGSREQFF.

The chain links TRBV20-1 to TRBJ1-1; D is uncertain. V lost 5 bases and J lost 4, with 8 bases in between. Per germline, CDR1 DFQATT and CDR2 SNEGSKA (reference sequence). The CDR3 is 11 amino acids. CDR3 DNA: TGCAGTGCTCCCGAGGCCACTGAAGCTTTCTTT. It codes for CSAPEATEAFF.

In this sample, this clonotype turned up a few times. The chain is built from TRBV12-3 or TRBV12-4 and TRBJ2-7; the D call may be TRBD1 or TRBD2 (5 bases each). The CDR3 consists of 14 residues. Trimming shortened V by 7 bases and J by 1 base, and 14 bases separated the two germline ends. The CDR3 loop reads CASTPGPPSYEQYF. The CDR3 nucleotides read TGTGCCAGCACCCCGGGACCGCCTTCCTACGAGCAGTACTTC.

V and J are TRBV6-1 and TRBJ1-5; D is uncertain. Deletions cut 6 bases from V and 6 bases from J, with 12 bases between. The germline CDR1 and CDR2 sequences are MNHNS and SASEGT. The CDR3 spans 13 residues. As DNA, the CDR3 is TGTGCCAGCAGCCTAAGGAACGGTCAGCCCCAGCATTTT. As protein: CASSLRNGQPQHF.

The chain recombines TRBV28 with TRBJ1-2; no clear D gene. V lost 6 bases and J lost 4, with 18 bases in between. CDR1 MDHEN and CDR2 SYDVKM come from the germline V gene. This CDR3 has 15 residues. The CDR3 spells CASRTARLLGYGYTF. DNA of the CDR3: TGTGCCAGCAGAACGGCAAGGTTGTTGGGCTATGGCTACACCTTC.

V usage is TRBV10-3 and J usage is TRBJ2-4, with no clear D. The tail of the sequence fits TRBJ2-7 better, so the J call may be wrong. CDR1 ENHRY and CDR2 SYGVKD come from the germline V gene. This CDR3 contains 15 residues. The CDR3 region is CAISESVVRNSEQYF. CDR3 bases: TGTGCCATCAGTGAGTCCGTAGTGCGGAATAGCGAGCAGTACTTC.

The V gene is TRBV9, the J gene TRBJ2-7; TRBD2 might be the D (5 bases). This CDR3 has 14 residues. The ends were cut back, 3 bases at V and 5 bases at J, with 15 bases in the middle. Germline CDR1 reads SGDLS; CDR2 reads YYNGEE. The CDR3 reads CASSEGVVGHEQYF. The CDR3, as DNA: TGTGCCAGCAGCGAGGGAGTAGTGGGCCACGAGCAGTACTTC.

The V call is TRBV20-1, the J call TRBJ2-1; no firm D call. The V gene's germline CDR1 is DFQATT and CDR2 SNEGSKA (reference sequence). V was cut by 5 bases and J by 8 bases, with 13 bases left in between. The CDR3 length is 12 residues. The CDR3 DNA reads TGCAGTGCTGTCGACTCAGGCGATGAGCAGTTCTTC. The encoded protein is CSAVDSGDEQFF.

The J gene is TRBJ1-2, the V gene TRBV12-3 or TRBV12-4; D might be TRBD1 (6 bases). This CDR3 region has 14 residues. With 6 bases removed from V and 4 bases from J, the gap between germline ends came to 15 bases. The CDR3 here is CASRQVTGGYGYTF. The DNA of the CDR3 is TGTGCCAGCAGACAAGTGACAGGCGGCTATGGCTACACCTTC.

The genes are TRBV9 and TRBJ1-6; D remains unclear. The germline gives CDR1 SGDLS, CDR2 YYNGEE. This CDR3 spans 15 amino acids. V lost 0 bases to trimming and J lost 10 bases, with 14 bases between them. CDR3 region: CASSVATAEVSPLHF. DNA for the CDR3: TGTGCCAGCAGCGTAGCTACGGCGGAGGTCTCACCCCTCCACTTT.

This clonotype was recorded many times. The chain combines TRBV6-1 with TRBJ2-5; 12 bases are a match to TRBD2. The V gene end was trimmed by 3 bases and the J gene end by 4 bases; junction bases not matched to a gene: 3. Per the germline V gene, CDR1 is MNHNS and CDR2 is SASEGT. This CDR3 spans 15 amino acids. CDR3 sequence: CASSDVTSGRETQYF. CDR3 nucleotides: TGTGCCAGCAGTGACGTGACTAGCGGGAGAGAGACCCAGTACTTC.

The chain couples TRBV6-1 to TRBJ1-5; D is unclear. This CDR3 comprises 15 residues. Trimming stripped 1 base from V and 1 base from J, with 8 bases between. CDR1 and CDR2 from the germline V gene are MNHNS and SASEGT. The CDR3 loop is CASSEGQTSNQPQHF. For the CDR3, the DNA is TGTGCCAGCAGTGAAGGGCAGACCAGCAATCAGCCCCAGCATTTT.

The rearrangement joins TRBV20-1 to TRBJ2-1, with D possibly TRBD1 on 5 matching bases. The J call is doubtful: the DNA matches TRBJ2-7 better. The CDR3 consists of 12 residues. Germline-derived CDR1 and CDR2 are DFQATT and SNEGSKA (reference sequence). This chain's CDR3 is CSARQFYNEQYF. As DNA, the CDR3 is TGCAGTGCCAGACAGTTTTACAATGAGCAGTACTTC.

The DNA of the CDR3 is TGTGCCAGCAGCTCTTCTACCTCTTGGGCGGGGCAAGAGACCCAGTACTTC. This gives the protein CASSSSTSWAGQETQYF. The gene calls are TRBV11-1 and TRBJ2-4; weak D call: TRBD2 (6 bases). Matching the DNA end better, TRBJ2-5 makes the J call doubtful. The CDR3 has 17 residues. Germline V CDR1 and CDR2: SGHAT, FQDESV (reference sequence).

The V and J genes are TRBV7-9 and TRBJ1-2, with 7 bases matching TRBD1. The CDR3 covers 13 residues. With 6 bases clipped from V and 12 bases from J, the junction kept 13 bases outside the gene matches. Per germline, CDR1 SEHNR and CDR2 FQNEAQ (reference sequence). CDR3 DNA sequence: TGTGCCAGCAGTCGGACCGGGACAGCGCACCACACCTTC. As protein: CASSRTGTAHHTF.

In this sample, this clonotype turned up a few times. This chain joins TRBV9 and TRBJ2-7, with D unclear. Germline V gene lookup returns CDR1 SGDLS and CDR2 YYNGEE. With 0 bases removed from V and 0 bases from J, the gap between germline ends came to 10 bases. The CDR3 has 15 amino acids. The CDR3 sequence is CASSVEGRSSYEQYF. The CDR3 coding sequence is TGTGCCAGCAGCGTAGAGGGCAGAAGCTCCTACGAGCAGTACTTC.

V gene TRBV24-1 combines with J gene TRBJ2-7, with D maybe TRBD1 (5 bases). Trimming stripped 7 bases from V and 3 bases from J, with 12 bases between. The CDR3 is 13 residues long. Germline V gene lookup returns CDR1 KGHDR and CDR2 SFDVKD. The CDR3 is CATRDKLGYEQYF. CDR3 nucleotides: TGTGCCACCAGGGACAAGTTGGGCTACGAGCAGTACTTC.

The J gene is TRBJ1-1, the V gene TRBV27; D uncertain. Germline V lookup: CDR1 MNHEY, CDR2 SMNVEV (reference sequence). This CDR3 has 13 amino acids. V was pared by 5 bases and J by 3 bases, with 10 bases between. CDR3 in amino acids: CASSPQRDTEAFF. CDR3 in DNA: TGTGCCAGCAGTCCCCAGAGGGACACTGAAGCTTTCTTT.